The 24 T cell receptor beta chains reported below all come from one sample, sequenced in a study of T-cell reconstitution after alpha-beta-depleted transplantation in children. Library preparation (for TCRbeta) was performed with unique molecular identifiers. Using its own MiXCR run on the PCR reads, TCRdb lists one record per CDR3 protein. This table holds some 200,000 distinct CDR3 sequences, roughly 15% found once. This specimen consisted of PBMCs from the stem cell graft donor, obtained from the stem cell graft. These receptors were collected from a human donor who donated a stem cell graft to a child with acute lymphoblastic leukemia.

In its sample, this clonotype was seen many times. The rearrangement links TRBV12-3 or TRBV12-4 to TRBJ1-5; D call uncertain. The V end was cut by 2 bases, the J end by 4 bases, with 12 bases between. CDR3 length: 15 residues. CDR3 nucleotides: TGTGCCAGCAGTTTATTCAGAGGTCGAAATCAGCCCCAGCATTTT. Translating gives CASSLFRGRNQPQHF.

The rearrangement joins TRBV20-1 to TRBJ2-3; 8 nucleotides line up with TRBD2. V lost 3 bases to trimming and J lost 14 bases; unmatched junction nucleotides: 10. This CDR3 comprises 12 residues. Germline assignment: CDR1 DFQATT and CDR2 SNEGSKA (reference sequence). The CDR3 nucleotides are TGCAGTGCTAGCGGGAGGGCCGGCGAACGGTATTTT. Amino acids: CSASGRAGERYF.

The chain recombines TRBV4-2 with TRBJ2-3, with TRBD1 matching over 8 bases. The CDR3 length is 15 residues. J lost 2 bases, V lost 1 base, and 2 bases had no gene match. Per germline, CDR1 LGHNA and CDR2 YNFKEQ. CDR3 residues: CASSQGQGHTDTQYF. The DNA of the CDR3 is TGTGCCAGCAGCCAAGGACAGGGGCACACAGATACGCAGTATTTT.

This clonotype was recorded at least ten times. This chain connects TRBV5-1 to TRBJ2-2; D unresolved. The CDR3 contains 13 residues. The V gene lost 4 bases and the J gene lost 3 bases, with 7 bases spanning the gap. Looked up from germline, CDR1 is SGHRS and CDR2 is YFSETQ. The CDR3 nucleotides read TGCGCCAGCAGCCCTCTCGACACCGGGGAGCTGTTTTTT. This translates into CASSPLDTGELFF.

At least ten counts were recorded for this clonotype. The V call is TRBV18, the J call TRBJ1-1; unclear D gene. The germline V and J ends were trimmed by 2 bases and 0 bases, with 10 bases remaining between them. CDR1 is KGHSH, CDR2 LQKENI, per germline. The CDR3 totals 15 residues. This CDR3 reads CASSPVAEVNTEAFF. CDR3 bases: TGTGCCAGCTCACCAGTCGCGGAGGTGAACACTGAAGCTTTCTTT.

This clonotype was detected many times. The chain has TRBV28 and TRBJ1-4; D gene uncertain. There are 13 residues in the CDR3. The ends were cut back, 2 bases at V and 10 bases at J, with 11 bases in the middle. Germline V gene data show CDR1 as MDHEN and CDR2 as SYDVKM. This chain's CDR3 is CASSLPSRAKLFF. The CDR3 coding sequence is TGTGCCAGCAGTTTACCCTCCCGGGCAAAACTGTTTTTT.

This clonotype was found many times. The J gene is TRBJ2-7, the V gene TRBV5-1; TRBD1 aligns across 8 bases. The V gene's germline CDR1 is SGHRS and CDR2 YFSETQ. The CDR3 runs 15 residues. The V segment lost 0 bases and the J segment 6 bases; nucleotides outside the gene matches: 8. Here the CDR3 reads CASSLGPGQGTEQYF. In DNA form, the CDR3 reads TGCGCCAGCAGCTTGGGCCCAGGACAGGGCACCGAGCAGTACTTC.

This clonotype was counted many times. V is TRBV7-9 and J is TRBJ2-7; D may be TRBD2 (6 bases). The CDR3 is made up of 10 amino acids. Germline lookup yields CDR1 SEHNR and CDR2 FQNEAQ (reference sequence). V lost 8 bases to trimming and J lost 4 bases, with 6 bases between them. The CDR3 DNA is TGTGCCAGCGGGGGGTACGAGCAGTACTTC. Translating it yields CASGGYEQYF. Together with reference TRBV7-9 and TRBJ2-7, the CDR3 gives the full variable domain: DTGVSQNPRHKITKRGQNVTFRCDPISEHNRLYWYRQTLGQGPEFLTYFQNEAQLEKSRLLSDRFSAERPKGSFSTLEIQRTEQGDSAMYLCASGGYEQYFGPGTRLTVT.

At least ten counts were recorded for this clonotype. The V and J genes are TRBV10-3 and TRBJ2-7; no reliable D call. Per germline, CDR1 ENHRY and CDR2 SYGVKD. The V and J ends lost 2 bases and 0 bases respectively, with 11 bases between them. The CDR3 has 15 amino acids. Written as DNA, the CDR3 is TGTGCCATCAGTGAGAGGCAGGCGAGCTCCTACGAGCAGTACTTC. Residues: CAISERQASSYEQYF.

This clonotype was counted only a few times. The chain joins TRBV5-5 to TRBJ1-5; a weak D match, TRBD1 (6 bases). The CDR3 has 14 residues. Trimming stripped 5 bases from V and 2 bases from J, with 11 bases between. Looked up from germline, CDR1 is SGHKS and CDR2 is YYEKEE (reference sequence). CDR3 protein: CASRRDIRNQPQHF. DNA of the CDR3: TGTGCCAGCAGGCGGGACATACGCAATCAGCCCCAGCATTTT.

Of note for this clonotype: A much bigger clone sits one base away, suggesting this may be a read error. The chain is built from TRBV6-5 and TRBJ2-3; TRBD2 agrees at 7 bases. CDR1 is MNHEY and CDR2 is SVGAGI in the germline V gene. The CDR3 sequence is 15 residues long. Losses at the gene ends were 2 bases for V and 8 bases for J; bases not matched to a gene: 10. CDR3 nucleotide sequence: TGTGCCAGCAGTTACGGCGCGGGAGTGGGGAGTACGCAGTATTTT. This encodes CASSYGAGVGSTQYF.

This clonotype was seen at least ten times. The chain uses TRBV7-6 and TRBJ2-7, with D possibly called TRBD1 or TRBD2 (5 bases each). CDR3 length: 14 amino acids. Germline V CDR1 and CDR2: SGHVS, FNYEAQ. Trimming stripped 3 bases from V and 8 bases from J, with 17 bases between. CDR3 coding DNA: TGTGCCAGCAGCTTGGGACGGCCCGAGGAGAAGCAGTACTTC. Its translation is CASSLGRPEEKQYF.

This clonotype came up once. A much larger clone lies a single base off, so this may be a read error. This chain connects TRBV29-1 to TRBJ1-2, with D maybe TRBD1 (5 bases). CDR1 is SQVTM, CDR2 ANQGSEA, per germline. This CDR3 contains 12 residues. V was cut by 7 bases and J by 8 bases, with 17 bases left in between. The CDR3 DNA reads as TGCAGCGGGCGGGACGCCCTAGGGGGCTACACCTTC. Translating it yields CSGRDALGGYTF.

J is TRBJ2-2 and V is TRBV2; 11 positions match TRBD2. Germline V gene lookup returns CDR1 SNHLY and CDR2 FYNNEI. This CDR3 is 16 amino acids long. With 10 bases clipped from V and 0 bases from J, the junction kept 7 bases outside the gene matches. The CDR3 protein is CATHPSGRTNTGELFF. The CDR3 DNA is TGTGCCACCCACCCTAGCGGGAGGACGAACACCGGGGAGCTGTTTTTT. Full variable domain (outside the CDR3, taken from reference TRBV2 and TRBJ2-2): EPEVTQTPSHQVTQMGQEVILRCVPISNHLYFYWYRQILGQKVEFLVSFYNNEISEKSEIFDDQFSVERPDGSNFTLKIRSTKLEDSAMYFCATHPSGRTNTGELFFGEGSRLTVL.

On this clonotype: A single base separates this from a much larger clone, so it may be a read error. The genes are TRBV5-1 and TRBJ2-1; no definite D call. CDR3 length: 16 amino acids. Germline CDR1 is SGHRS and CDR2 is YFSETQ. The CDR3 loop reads CSSRQSLRYSYNEQFF. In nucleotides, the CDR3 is TGCTCCAGCAGGCAGAGCCTACGATACTCCTACAATGAGCAGTTCTTC. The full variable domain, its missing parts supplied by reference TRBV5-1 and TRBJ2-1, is KAGVTQTPRYLIKTRGQQVTLSCSPISGHRSVSWYQQTPGQGLQFLFEYFSETQRNKGNFPGRFSGRQFSNSRSEMNVSTLELGDSALYLCSSRQSLRYSYNEQFFGPGTRLTVL.

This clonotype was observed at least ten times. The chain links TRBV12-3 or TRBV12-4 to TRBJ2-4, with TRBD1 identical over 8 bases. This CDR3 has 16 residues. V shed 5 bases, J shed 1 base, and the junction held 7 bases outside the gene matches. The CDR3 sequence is CASSQTGGIAKNIQYF. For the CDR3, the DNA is TGTGCCAGCAGTCAAACAGGGGGTATCGCCAAAAACATTCAGTACTTC.

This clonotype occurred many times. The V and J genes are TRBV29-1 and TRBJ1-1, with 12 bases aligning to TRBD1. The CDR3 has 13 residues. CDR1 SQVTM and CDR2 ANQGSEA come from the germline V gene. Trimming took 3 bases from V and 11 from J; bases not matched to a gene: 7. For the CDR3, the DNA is TGCAGCGTTGATACAGGGACAGGGGGCCGGGCTTTCTTT. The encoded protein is CSVDTGTGGRAFF.

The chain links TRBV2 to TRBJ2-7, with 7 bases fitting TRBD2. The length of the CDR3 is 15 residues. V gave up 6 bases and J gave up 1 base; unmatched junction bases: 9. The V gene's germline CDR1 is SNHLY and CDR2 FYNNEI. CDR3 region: CASRASLATSYEQYF. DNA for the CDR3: TGTGCCAGCAGGGCCTCACTAGCGACGTCCTACGAGCAGTACTTC.

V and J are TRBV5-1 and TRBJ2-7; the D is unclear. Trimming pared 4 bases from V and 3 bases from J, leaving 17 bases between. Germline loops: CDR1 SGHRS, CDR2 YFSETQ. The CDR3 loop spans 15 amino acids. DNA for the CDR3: TGCGCCAGCAGCCCAAGTCTAGACCCTAGCTACGAGCAGTACTTC. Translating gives CASSPSLDPSYEQYF.

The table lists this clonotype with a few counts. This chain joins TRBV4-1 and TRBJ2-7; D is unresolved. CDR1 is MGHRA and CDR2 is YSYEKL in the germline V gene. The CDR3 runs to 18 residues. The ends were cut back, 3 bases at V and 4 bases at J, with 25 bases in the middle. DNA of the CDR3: TGCGCCAGCAGCCACGTTCGTATCGGCGGCCTCATACTGTACGAGCAGTACTTC. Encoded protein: CASSHVRIGGLILYEQYF.

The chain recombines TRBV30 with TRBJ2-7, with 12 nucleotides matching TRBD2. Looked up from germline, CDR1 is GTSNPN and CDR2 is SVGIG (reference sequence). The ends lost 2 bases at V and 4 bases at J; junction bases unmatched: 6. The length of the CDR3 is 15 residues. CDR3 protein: CAWSPSGRDPYEQYF. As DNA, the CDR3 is TGTGCCTGGAGTCCTAGCGGGAGGGATCCTTACGAGCAGTACTTC.

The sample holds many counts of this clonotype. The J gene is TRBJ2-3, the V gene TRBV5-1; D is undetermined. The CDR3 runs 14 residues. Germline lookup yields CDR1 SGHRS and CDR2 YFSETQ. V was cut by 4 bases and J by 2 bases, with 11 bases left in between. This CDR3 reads CASSLSAPTDTQYF. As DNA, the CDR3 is TGCGCCAGCAGCCTGTCGGCCCCCACAGATACGCAGTATTTT.

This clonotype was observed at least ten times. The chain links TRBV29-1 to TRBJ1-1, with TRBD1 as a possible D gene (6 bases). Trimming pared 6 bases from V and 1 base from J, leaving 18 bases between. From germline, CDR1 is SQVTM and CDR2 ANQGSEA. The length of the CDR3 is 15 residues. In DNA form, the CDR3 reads TGCAGCGTAGGGAAGACAGGAGGACCGAACACTGAAGCTTTCTTT. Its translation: CSVGKTGGPNTEAFF.

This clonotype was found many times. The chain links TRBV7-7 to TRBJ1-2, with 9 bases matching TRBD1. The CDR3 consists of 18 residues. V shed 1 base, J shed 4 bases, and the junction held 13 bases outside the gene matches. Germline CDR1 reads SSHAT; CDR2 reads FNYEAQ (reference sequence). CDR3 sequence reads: CASSLGKNPGQGRYGYTF. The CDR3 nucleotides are TGTGCCAGCAGCTTAGGAAAGAATCCGGGACAGGGTCGCTATGGCTACACCTTC.